The rows below give T cell receptor beta chains drawn from one sample of a study of T cells expressing NK-cell markers. With the 5' RACE reads reprocessed, TCRdb shows one record per CDR3 protein and no DNA. Here the sample table reports hundreds of thousands of distinct CDR3 sequences. Source material: blood T cells: a sorted CD56 or NKG2C T cell subset, CD4+ or CD8+ T cells, or bulk PBMC T cells (not recorded which). These receptor sequences come from a woman aged 18 to 75 in good health. CDR3s include the opening cysteine and the closing phenylalanine or tryptophan.

V gene	J gene	CDR3 protein
TRBV20-1	TRBJ2-5	CSAQMGLGRIGLGTQYF
TRBV7-8	TRBJ2-1	CASSLGSPPGYYNEQFF
TRBV7-2	TRBJ2-3	CASSLSSGVDTQYF
TRBV28	TRBJ2-4	CASSSGTGGAKNIQYF
TRBV12-3/TRBV12-4	TRBJ1-3	CASSMTGEANTIYF
TRBV6-1	TRBJ1-1	CASSERRGEAFF
TRBV7-2	TRBJ1-2	CASSPRTAGYGYTF
TRBV4-2	TRBJ1-4	CASSPRISRDEKLFF
TRBV5-1	TRBJ2-1	CASSFSGASNEQFF
TRBV3-1	TRBJ2-5	CASSLTKETQYF
TRBV24-1	TRBJ2-1	CATSDFPEQFF
TRBV15	TRBJ2-1	CATSRDRHNEQFF
TRBV5-1	TRBJ2-2	CASSFLTSENTGELFF
TRBV7-4	TRBJ2-7	CASSLVRAAGYEQYF
TRBV14	TRBJ1-6	CASSGDRGVGSPLHF
TRBV5-1	TRBJ2-1	CASSPSPGLANNEQFF
TRBV28	TRBJ1-2	CASSLRDGNGYTF
TRBV20-1	TRBJ2-1	CSATRGVSNNEQFF
TRBV30	TRBJ1-1	CAWSVWVAEAFF
TRBV12-3/TRBV12-4	TRBJ1-5	CASSSEGHQPQHF
TRBV3-1	TRBJ1-1	CASSHLENTEAFF
TRBV11-2	TRBJ2-1	CASSPLGARSINEQFF
TRBV4-2	TRBJ2-1	CASSQVGTSGRNEQFF